The 13 T cell receptor beta chains given below trace back to one sample, sequenced in a study of PD-1 blockade in classical Hodgkin lymphoma. Each patient experienced a relapse that followed autologous stem cell transplantation, and brentuximab vedotin exposure varied. Isolation of CD4+ T cells from thawed PBMCs was performed by magnetic negative selection. Libraries were prepared by immunoSEQ multiplex PCR; TCRdb keeps only in-frame clonotypes and omits some of them. The profile shows more than 3,500 clones, approximately 89% of them singletons. Sequencing was performed on CD4+ T cells from blood, taken at baseline. The receptors here all came from a human donor with classical Hodgkin lymphoma.

J is TRBJ1-3 and V is TRBV5-5, with 10 bases aligning to TRBD1. The CDR3 length is 15 residues. The germline gives CDR1 SGHKS, CDR2 YYEKEE (reference sequence). Trimming removed 4 bases from V and 0 bases from J; junction bases left unmatched: 1. CDR3 DNA: TGTGCCAGCAGCCGGACAGGGGGCTCTGGAAACACCATATATTTT. It translates to CASSRTGGSGNTIYF.

The chain is built from TRBV10-1 and TRBJ2-7; D possibly corresponds to TRBD2 (6 bases). V gave up 2 bases and J gave up 2 bases, with 22 bases separating them. The CDR3 spans 18 residues. Germline CDR1 reads WNHNN; CDR2 reads SYGVQD (reference sequence). CDR3 nucleotide sequence: TGCGCCAGCAGTGAGGGGAGGACCGCCAGGTCAGGGCCCTACGAGCAGTACTTC. Its protein product is CASSEGRTARSGPYEQYF.

V usage is TRBV6-5 and J usage is TRBJ2-1; 7 positions match TRBD2. Looked up from germline, CDR1 is MNHEY and CDR2 is SVGAGI. CDR3 length: 13 residues. After removal of 6 bases from V and 3 bases from J, the junction contained 2 bases not matched to a gene. The CDR3: CASRGGVYNEQFF. The CDR3 DNA reads as TGTGCCAGCAGGGGAGGGGTCTACAATGAGCAGTTCTTC.

The chain has TRBV9 and TRBJ1-1; D ambiguous. The V gene's germline CDR1 is SGDLS and CDR2 YYNGEE. CDR3 length: 13 residues. Trimming stripped 7 bases from V and 1 base from J, with 11 bases between. The CDR3 DNA follows: TGTGCCAGCGGCTCAACAGAGAACACTGAAGCTTTCTTT. This encodes CASGSTENTEAFF. The full variable domain, rest sourced from reference TRBV9 and TRBJ1-1, is DSGVTQTPKHLITATGQRVTLRCSPRSGDLSVYWYQQSLDQGLQFLIQYYNGEERAKGNILERFSAQQFPDLHSELNLSSLELGDSALYFCASGSTENTEAFFGQGTRLTVV.

This clone came up once. The J gene is TRBJ2-2, the V gene TRBV5-6; TRBD1 matches 8 bases. Germline CDR1 is SGHDT and CDR2 is YYEEEE. J lost 6 bases, V lost 4 bases, and 5 bases had no gene match. The CDR3 runs to 14 residues. The CDR3 coding sequence is TGTGCCAGCAGCACATTGGACAGGGCCGGGGAGCTGTTTTTT. The encoded protein is CASSTLDRAGELFF.

The chain is built from TRBV10-3 and TRBJ1-4, with 10 bases fitting TRBD1. The germline V gene encodes CDR1 ENHRY and CDR2 SYGVKD. CDR3 size: 14 residues. V lost 0 bases and J lost 10; bases outside the gene matches: 2. In DNA, the CDR3 is TGTGCCATCAGTGAGTCTGGGGACAGGGGAAAACTGTTTTTT. This sequence encodes CAISESGDRGKLFF.

J is TRBJ1-1 and V is TRBV19; 7 bases agree with TRBD1. This CDR3 is 14 amino acids long. In germline, CDR1 is LNHDA, CDR2 SQIVND (reference sequence). V shed 6 bases and J 4 bases; nucleotides not matched to a gene: 8. The CDR3 spells CASSQRQGSTEAFF. In DNA, the CDR3 is TGTGCCAGTAGCCAGAGACAGGGCTCCACTGAAGCTTTCTTT. Looking up the rest from reference TRBV19 and TRBJ1-1 gives the full variable domain: DGGITQSPKYLFRKEGQNVTLSCEQNLNHDAMYWYRQDPGQGLRLIYYSQIVNDFQKGDIAEGYSVSREKKESFPLTVTSAQKNPTAFYLCASSQRQGSTEAFFGQGTRLTVV.

J is TRBJ2-5 and V is TRBV30, with D perhaps given as TRBD1 or TRBD2 (6 bases each). The CDR3 spans 13 residues. Per the germline V gene, CDR1 is GTSNPN and CDR2 is SVGIG (reference sequence). The germline V and J ends were trimmed by 7 bases and 1 base, with 13 bases remaining between them. CDR3 sequence: CAFGGGAQETQYF. In DNA form, the CDR3 reads TGTGCCTTCGGGGGCGGTGCCCAAGAGACCCAGTACTTC. Combining the CDR3 with reference TRBV30 and TRBJ2-5 gives the whole variable domain SQTIHQWPATLVQPVGSPLSLECTVEGTSNPNLYWYRQAAGRGLQLLFYSVGIGQISSEVPQNLSASRPQDRQFILSSKKLLLSDSGFYLCAFGGGAQETQYFGPGTRLLVL.

The table lists this clone with a few counts. The chain links TRBV27 to TRBJ2-7, with 11 positions matching TRBD2. Germline trimming cut 5 bases from V and 4 bases from J; bases unmatched to any gene: 7. The CDR3 runs 15 residues. CDR1 is MNHEY, CDR2 SMNVEV, per germline (reference sequence). CDR3 residues: CASSPGTSGRYEQYF. CDR3 sequence (DNA): TGTGCCAGCAGTCCCGGGACTAGCGGTAGGTACGAGCAGTACTTC.

V and J are TRBV5-4 and TRBJ1-1; 7 bases are a match to TRBD1. With 0 bases clipped from V and 5 bases from J, the junction kept 4 bases outside the gene matches. The CDR3 has 14 amino acids. The germline CDR1 and CDR2 sequences are SGHNT and YYREEE (reference sequence). CDR3 nucleotides: TGTGCCAGCAGCTTGGGACAGGGACCAACTGAAGCTTTCTTT. Translated: CASSLGQGPTEAFF.

The CDR3 bases are TGTGCCAGCAGCTTGGCGTCTAGCGGAGGCACAGATACGCAGTATTTT. Translating it yields CASSLASSGGTDTQYF. The rearrangement links TRBV5-8 to TRBJ2-3, with 7 bases identical to TRBD2. This CDR3 is 16 amino acids long. Germline V lookup: CDR1 SGHTS, CDR2 YDEGEE. V was clipped by 0 bases and J by 1 base; unmatched bases: 5. The full variable domain, in which reference TRBV5-8 and TRBJ2-3 provide the parts outside the CDR3, is EAGVTQSPTHLIKTRGQQATLRCSPISGHTSVYWYQQALGLGLQFLLWYDEGEERNRGNFPPRFSGRQFPNYSSELNVNALELEDSALYLCASSLASSGGTDTQYFGPGTRLTVL.

This rearrangement joins TRBV2 to TRBJ1-5; D remains ambiguous. With 6 bases removed from V and 0 bases from J, the gap between germline ends came to 12 bases. Per germline, CDR1 SNHLY and CDR2 FYNNEI. This CDR3 contains 15 residues. For the CDR3, the DNA is TGTGCCAGCAGAGCACGGGAACTTAGCAATCAGCCCCAGCATTTT. Protein: CASRARELSNQPQHF.

This clone was detected once. The chain uses TRBV23-1 and TRBJ2-7; D not certain. TRBV23-1 is flagged as an ORF with uncertain function. CDR3 length equals 13 residues. With 4 bases removed from V and 4 bases from J, the gap between germline ends came to 11 bases. This chain's CDR3 is CASSPQGRYEQYF. The CDR3 DNA reads as TGCGCCAGCAGTCCACAAGGGCGTTACGAGCAGTACTTC.